This is a list of T cell receptor beta chains from one sample in a study of breast tumors, draining lymph nodes, adjacent tissues. Using its own MiXCR run on the multiplex PCR reads, TCRdb lists one record per CDR3 protein. Here the sample spans roughly 120,000 distinct CDR3 sequences, 15% to 20% being singletons. The sequenced material came from axillary lymph node tissue. These receptor sequences come from a female donor with breast cancer. Some clones in this sample may be carry-over from other donors' samples. Both conserved end residues are part of each CDR3.

v_gene	j_gene	CDR3aa
TRBV30	TRBJ1-5	CAWSARGGGNQPQHF
TRBV9	TRBJ2-3	CASSGSSGGFASTDTQYF
TRBV20-1	TRBJ2-5	CSAQPPGPEETQYF
TRBV6-2/TRBV6-3	TRBJ1-4	CASRQGANNEKLFF
TRBV6-1	TRBJ1-5	CASSEYGGRAVYNQPQHF
TRBV19	TRBJ2-1	CASRNRDNEQFF
TRBV6-5	TRBJ2-3	CASSYSWTDTQCF
TRBV18	TRBJ2-5	CASSPPGTGARGETQYF
TRBV12-3/TRBV12-4	TRBJ2-1	CASSLSGRADEQFF
TRBV10-1	TRBJ2-5	CASSTGETQYF
TRBV10-3	TRBJ1-3	CAISESTGHSGNTIYF
TRBV2	TRBJ2-5	CASRAGSETQYF
TRBV20-1	TRBJ2-1	CSARDSGGSSYNEQFF
TRBV2	TRBJ2-2	CASSNGGELFF
TRBV3-1	TRBJ2-3	CASRAGGTDTQYF
TRBV7-2	TRBJ2-3	CASSLYPGPDTQYF